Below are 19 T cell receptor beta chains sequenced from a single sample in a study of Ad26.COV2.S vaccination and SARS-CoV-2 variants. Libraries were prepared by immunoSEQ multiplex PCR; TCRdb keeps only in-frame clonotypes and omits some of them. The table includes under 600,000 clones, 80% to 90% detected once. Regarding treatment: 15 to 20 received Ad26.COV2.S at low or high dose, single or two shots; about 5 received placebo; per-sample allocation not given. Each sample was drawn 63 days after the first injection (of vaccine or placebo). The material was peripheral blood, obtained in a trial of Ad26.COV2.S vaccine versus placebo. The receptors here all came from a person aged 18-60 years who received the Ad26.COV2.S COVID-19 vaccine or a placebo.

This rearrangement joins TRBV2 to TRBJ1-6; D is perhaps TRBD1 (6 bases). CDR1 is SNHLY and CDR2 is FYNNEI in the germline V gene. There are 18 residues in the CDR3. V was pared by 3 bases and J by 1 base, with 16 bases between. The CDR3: CASSDRWGARSYNSPLHF. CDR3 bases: TGTGCCAGCAGTGATCGTTGGGGGGCTCGTTCCTATAATTCACCCCTCCACTTT.

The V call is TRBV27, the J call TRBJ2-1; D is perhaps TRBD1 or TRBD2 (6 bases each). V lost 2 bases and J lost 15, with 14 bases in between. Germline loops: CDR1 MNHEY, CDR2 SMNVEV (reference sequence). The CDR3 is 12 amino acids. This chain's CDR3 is CASSLIGGNPFF. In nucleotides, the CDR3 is TGTGCCAGCAGTTTAATAGGGGGGAATCCGTTCTTC.

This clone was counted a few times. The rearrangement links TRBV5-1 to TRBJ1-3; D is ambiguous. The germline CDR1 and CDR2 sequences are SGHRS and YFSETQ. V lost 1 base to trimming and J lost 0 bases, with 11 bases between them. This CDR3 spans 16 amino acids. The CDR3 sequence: CASSLSGSNSGNTIYF. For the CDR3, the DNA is TGCGCCAGCAGCTTGTCAGGTAGTAACTCTGGAAACACCATATATTTT.

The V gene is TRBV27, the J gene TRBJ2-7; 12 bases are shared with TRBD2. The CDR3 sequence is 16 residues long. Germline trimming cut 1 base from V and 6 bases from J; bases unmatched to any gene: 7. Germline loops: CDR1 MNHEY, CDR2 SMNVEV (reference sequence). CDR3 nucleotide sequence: TGTGCCAGCAGTTTATTAAGACTAGCGGGAGTCGGCGAGCAGTACTTC. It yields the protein CASSLLRLAGVGEQYF.

This CDR3 reads CASSLGDTFWTEAFF. The CDR3 DNA reads as TGCGCCAGCAGCCTAGGGGACACCTTTTGGACTGAAGCTTTCTTT. V is TRBV5-1 and J is TRBJ1-1, with D possibly TRBD1 on 6 matching bases. The V and J ends lost 4 bases and 5 bases respectively, with 18 bases between them. This CDR3 region has 15 residues. From germline, CDR1 is SGHRS and CDR2 YFSETQ.

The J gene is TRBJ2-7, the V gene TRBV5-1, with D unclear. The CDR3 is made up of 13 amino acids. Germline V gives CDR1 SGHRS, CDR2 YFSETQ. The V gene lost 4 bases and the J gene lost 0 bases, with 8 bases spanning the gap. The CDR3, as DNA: TGCGCCAGCAGCCCCGCAGGCTCCTACGAGCAGTACTTC. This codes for CASSPAGSYEQYF.

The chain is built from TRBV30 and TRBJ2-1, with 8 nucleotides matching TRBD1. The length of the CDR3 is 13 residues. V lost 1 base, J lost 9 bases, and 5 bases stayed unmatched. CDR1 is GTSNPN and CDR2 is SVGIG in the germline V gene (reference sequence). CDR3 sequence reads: CAWSEAGGVEQFF. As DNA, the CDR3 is TGTGCCTGGAGTGAGGCAGGGGGCGTTGAGCAGTTCTTC.

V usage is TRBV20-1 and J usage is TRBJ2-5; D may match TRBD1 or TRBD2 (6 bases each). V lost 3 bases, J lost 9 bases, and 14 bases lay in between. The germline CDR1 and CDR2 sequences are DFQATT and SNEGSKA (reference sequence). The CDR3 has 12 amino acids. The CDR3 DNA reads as TGCAGTGCTAGTTACGTCGGGGGCGCCCAGTACTTC. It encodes CSASYVGGAQYF.

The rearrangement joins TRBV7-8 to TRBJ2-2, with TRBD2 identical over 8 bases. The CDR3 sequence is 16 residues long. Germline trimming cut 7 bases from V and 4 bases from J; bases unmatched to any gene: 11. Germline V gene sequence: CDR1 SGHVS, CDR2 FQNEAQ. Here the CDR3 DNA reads TGTGCCAGCACCTTGAAAAGGACTAGCCTCACCGGGGAGCTGTTTTTT. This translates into CASTLKRTSLTGELFF.

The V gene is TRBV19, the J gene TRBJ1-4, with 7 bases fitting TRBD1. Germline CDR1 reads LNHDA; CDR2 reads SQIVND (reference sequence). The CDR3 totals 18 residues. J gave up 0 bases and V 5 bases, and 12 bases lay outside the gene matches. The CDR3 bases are TGTGCCAGTAGTGACCCTGGGACAGCCCAATCAACTAATGAAAAACTGTTTTTT. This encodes CASSDPGTAQSTNEKLFF.

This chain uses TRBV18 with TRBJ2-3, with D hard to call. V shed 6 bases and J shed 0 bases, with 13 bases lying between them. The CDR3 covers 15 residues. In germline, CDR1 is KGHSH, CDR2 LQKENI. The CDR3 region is CASSGPARSTDTQYF. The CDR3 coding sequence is TGTGCCAGCTCTGGTCCCGCGCGCAGCACAGATACGCAGTATTTT.

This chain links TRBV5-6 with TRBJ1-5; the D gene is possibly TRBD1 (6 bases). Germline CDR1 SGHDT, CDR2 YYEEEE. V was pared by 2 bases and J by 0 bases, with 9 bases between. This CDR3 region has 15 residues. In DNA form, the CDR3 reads TGTGCCAGCAGCTTCCAGGGGTATAGCAATCAGCCCCAGCATTTT. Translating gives CASSFQGYSNQPQHF.

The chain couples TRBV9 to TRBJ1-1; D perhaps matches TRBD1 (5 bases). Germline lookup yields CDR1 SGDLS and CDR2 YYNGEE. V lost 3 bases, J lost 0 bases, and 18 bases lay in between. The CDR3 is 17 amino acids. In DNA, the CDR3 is TGTGCCAGCAGCGCGGTAGGGGATGTGTGGATGAACACTGAAGCTTTCTTT. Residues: CASSAVGDVWMNTEAFF. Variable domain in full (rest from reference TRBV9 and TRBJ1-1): DSGVTQTPKHLITATGQRVTLRCSPRSGDLSVYWYQQSLDQGLQFLIQYYNGEERAKGNILERFSAQQFPDLHSELNLSSLELGDSALYFCASSAVGDVWMNTEAFFGQGTRLTVV.

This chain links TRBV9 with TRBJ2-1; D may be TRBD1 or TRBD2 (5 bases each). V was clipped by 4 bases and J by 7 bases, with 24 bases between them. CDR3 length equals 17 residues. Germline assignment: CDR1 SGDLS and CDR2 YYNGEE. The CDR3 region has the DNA TGTGCCAGCAGCCCCCACCACGGGGCGGGTACCTGGAATGAGCAGTTCTTC. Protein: CASSPHHGAGTWNEQFF.

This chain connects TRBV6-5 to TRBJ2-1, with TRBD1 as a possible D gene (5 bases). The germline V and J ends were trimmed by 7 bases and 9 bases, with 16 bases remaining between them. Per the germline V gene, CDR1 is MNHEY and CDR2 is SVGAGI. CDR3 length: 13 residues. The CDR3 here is CASTIGRRGEQFF. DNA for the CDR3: TGTGCCAGCACCATTGGGCGAAGGGGTGAGCAGTTCTTC.

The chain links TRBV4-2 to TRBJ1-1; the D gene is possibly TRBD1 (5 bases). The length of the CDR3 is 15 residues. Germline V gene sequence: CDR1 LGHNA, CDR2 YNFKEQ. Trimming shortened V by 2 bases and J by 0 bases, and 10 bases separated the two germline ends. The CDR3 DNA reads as TGTGCCAGCAGCCAACCACCGACAGTGAACACTGAAGCTTTCTTT. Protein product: CASSQPPTVNTEAFF.

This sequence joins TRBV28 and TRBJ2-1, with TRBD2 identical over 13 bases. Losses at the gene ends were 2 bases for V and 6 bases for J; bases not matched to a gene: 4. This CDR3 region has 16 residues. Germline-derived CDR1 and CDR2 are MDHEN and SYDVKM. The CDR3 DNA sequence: TGTGCCAGCAGTTTACTCGGACTAGCGGGAGTCAATGAGCAGTTCTTC. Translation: CASSLLGLAGVNEQFF.

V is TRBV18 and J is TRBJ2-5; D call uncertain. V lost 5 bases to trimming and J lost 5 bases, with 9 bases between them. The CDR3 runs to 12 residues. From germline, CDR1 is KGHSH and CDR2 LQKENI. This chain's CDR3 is CASSVSKETQYF. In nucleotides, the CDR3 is TGTGCCAGCTCAGTGTCGAAGGAGACCCAGTACTTC.

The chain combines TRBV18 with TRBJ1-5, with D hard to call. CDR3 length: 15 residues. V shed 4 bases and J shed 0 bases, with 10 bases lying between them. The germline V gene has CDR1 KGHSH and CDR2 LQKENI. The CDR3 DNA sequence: TGTGCCAGCTCACAGCTAGAAAATAGCAATCAGCCCCAGCATTTT. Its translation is CASSQLENSNQPQHF.